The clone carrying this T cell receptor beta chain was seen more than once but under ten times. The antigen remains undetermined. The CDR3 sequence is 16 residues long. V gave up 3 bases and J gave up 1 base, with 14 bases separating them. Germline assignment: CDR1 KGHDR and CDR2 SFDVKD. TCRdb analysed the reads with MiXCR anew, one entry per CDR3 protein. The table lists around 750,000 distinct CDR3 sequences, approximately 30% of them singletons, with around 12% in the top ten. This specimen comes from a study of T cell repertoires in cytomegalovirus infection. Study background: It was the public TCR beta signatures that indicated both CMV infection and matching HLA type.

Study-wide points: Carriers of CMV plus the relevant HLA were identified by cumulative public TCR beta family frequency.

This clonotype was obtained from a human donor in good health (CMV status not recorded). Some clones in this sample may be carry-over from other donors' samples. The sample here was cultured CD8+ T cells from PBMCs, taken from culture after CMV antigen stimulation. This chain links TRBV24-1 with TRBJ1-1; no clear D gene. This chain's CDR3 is CATSDTNFPGNTEAFF. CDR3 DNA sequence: TGTGCCACCAGTGATACAAACTTTCCAGGGAACACTGAAGCTTTCTTT.